Listed below are T cell receptor beta chains from one sample, sequenced in a study of T and B cells in COVID-19 patients. TCRdb analysed the multiplex PCR reads with MiXCR anew, one entry per CDR3 protein. The sample records under 4,500 distinct CDR3 sequences, approximately 25% being singletons. The material sequenced was blood. Receptors originate from a human donor with active COVID-19. Both conserved end residues are part of each CDR3. D genes are given only for firm matches. Part of the rows lack a size; the others show once, few, many or a class for expanded clones.

d_call j_call v_call cdr3_length clone_size cdr3_nt cdr3_aa
TRBD1 TRBJ1-5 TRBV19 15 medium-sized TGTGCCAGTAGTACTACAGGGGGCTCTGGTCAGCCCCAGCATTTT CASSTTGGSGQPQHF
. TRBJ2-5 TRBV7-2 13 . TGTGCCAGCAGAGGGGGATCTCAAAAGACCCAGTACTTC CASRGGSQKTQYF
. TRBJ1-1 TRBV4-3 13 . TGCGCCAGCAGCCAAGATTGGAACACTGAAGCTTTCTTT CASSQDWNTEAFF
. TRBJ1-2 TRBV5-6 14 few TGTGCCAGCAGCCCCCGGGACTTCCTAAACGGCTACACCTTC CASSPRDFLNGYTF
TRBD2 TRBJ2-2 TRBV5-6 17 medium-sized TGTGCCAGCAGCTTTGGACTAGCGGGAGAGAACACCGGGGAGCTGTTTTTT CASSFGLAGENTGELFF
. TRBJ2-1 TRBV21-1 16 . . CASSKWGGGSYNEQFF
. TRBJ1-3 TRBV6-5 15 medium-sized TGTGCCAGCAGCCGGGGACACGACTCTGGAAACACCATATATTTT CASSRGHDSGNTIYF
. TRBJ2-3 TRBV29-1 13 large TGCAGCGTTGAAATAGGGAGGACAGATACGCAGTATTTT CSVEIGRTDTQYF
TRBD2 TRBJ2-3 TRBV19 14 medium-sized TGTGCCAGTAGACCGGGACTAGCGACAGATACGCAGTATTTT CASRPGLATDTQYF
TRBD1 TRBJ1-1 TRBV6-6 15 medium-sized TGTGCCAGCAGTTCCCTGGACAGGGGGCGCGGTGAAGCTTTCTTT CASSSLDRGRGEAFF
. TRBJ2-7 TRBV5-4 15 medium-sized TGTGCCAGCAGCCCACCCGGACTCTCCGCCTACGAGCAGTACTTC CASSPPGLSAYEQYF
. TRBJ1-2 TRBV6-6 14 . TGTGCCAGCAGTTACACTGGCGGCCAGGGTAGCTACACCTTC CASSYTGGQGSYTF
. TRBJ1-2 TRBV27 16 . TGTGCCAGCAGCCCAGGGGCAGGGCTTGCTAACTATGGCTACACCTTC CASSPGAGLANYGYTF
TRBD2 TRBJ2-1 TRBV6-5 16 medium-sized TGTGCCAGCAAGCGTGGGGGGACTAGCGGCCCGAGGGAGCAGTTCTTC CASKRGGTSGPREQFF
. TRBJ2-3 TRBV4-3 16 . TGCGCCAGCAGCCAAGATACCTACTATCGCACAGATACGCAGTATTTT CASSQDTYYRTDTQYF
. TRBJ2-1 TRBV21-1 15 few TGTGCCAGCAGCAAAGGGCCCACGGGGTACAATGAGCAGTTCTTC CASSKGPTGYNEQFF
. TRBJ2-7 TRBV20-1 12 few TGCAGTGGAAGAGGGGAGGTACACGAGCAGTACTTC CSGRGEVHEQYF
TRBD1 TRBJ2-7 TRBV5-6 15 few TGTGCCAGCAGCTTGGGGACAGGGCTGAACTACGAGCAGTACTTC CASSLGTGLNYEQYF
. TRBJ1-4 TRBV5-1 14 . TGCGCCAGCAGCTTGGGGGGGGCAGGAGAAAAACTGTTTTTT CASSLGGAGEKLFF
TRBD2 TRBJ2-3 TRBV19 16 medium-sized TGTGCCAGTATCGGGACTAGCGGGAGCGTCACAGATACGCAGTATTTT CASIGTSGSVTDTQYF
. TRBJ1-4 TRBV30 13 medium-sized TGTGCCTGGAGACAGCCGCCTGTCGAAAAACTGTTTTTT CAWRQPPVEKLFF
. TRBJ1-1 TRBV11-1 12 . TGTGCCAGCACCGATCGGAGGGTCGGCGCTTTCTTT CASTDRRVGAFF
TRBD2 TRBJ2-7 TRBV5-6 17 medium-sized TGTGCCAGCAGCGATATAACGTTGACTAGCGGGAGCCACGAGCAGTACTTC CASSDITLTSGSHEQYF
. TRBJ1-1 TRBV19 11 medium-sized TGTGCCAGTAGCCTTCAGGGCGAAGCTTTCTTT CASSLQGEAFF